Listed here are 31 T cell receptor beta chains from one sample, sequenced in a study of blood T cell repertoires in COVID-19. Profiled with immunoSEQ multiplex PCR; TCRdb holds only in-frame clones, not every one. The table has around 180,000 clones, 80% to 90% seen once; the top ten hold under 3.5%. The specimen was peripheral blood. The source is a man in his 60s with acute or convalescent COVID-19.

The CDR3 protein is CASSIAGTGGNYGYTF. CDR3 in DNA: TGTGCCAGTAGTATAGCAGGGACAGGGGGCAACTATGGCTACACCTTC. V and J are TRBV19 and TRBJ1-2; TRBD1 matches at 12 bases. Germline V CDR1 and CDR2: LNHDA, SQIVND (reference sequence). The CDR3 consists of 16 residues. With V trimmed by 1 base and J by 2 bases, 2 bases remained unmatched. The full variable domain, with the rest looked up from reference TRBV19 and TRBJ1-2, is DGGITQSPKYLFRKEGQNVTLSCEQNLNHDAMYWYRQDPGQGLRLIYYSQIVNDFQKGDIAEGYSVSREKKESFPLTVTSAQKNPTAFYLCASSIAGTGGNYGYTFGSGTRLTVV.

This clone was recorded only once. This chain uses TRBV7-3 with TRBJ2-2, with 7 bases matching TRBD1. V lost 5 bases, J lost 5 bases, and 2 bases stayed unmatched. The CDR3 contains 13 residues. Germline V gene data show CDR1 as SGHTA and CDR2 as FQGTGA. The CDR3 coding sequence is TGTGCCAGCAGCCCACAGGGGACCGGGGAGCTGTTTTTT. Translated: CASSPQGTGELFF.

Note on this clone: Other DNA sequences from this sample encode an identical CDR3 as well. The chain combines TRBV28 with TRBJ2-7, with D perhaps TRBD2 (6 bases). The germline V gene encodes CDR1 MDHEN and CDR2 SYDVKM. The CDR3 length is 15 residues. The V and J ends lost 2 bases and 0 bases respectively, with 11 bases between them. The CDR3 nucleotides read TGTGCCAGCAGTTTAGGCGGGGCCAGCTCCTACGAGCAGTACTTC. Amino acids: CASSLGGASSYEQYF.

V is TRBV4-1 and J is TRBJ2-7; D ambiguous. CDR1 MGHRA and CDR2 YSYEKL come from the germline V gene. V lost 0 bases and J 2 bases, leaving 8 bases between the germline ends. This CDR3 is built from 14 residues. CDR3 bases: TGCGCCAGCAGCCAAGACCCCAGGACCTACGAGCAGTACTTC. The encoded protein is CASSQDPRTYEQYF.

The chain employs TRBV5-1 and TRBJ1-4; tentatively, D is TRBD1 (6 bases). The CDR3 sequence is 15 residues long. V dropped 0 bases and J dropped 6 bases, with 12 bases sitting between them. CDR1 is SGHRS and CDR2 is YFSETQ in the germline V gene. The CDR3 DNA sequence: TGCGCCAGCAGCTTGGCGACAGGAACACATGAAAAACTGTTTTTT. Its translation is CASSLATGTHEKLFF.

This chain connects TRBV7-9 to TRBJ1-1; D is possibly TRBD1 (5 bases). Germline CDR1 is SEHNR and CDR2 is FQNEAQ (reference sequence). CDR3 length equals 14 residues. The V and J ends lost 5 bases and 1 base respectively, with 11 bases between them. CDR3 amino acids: CASSEDNRNTEAFF. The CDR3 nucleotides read TGTGCCAGCAGCGAGGACAATCGGAACACTGAAGCTTTCTTT.

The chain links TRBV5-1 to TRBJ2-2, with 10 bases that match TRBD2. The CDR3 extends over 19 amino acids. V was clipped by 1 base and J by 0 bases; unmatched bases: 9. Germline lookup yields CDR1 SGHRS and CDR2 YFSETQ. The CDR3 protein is CASSLRPQAGGTNTGELFF. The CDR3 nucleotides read TGCGCCAGCAGCTTGAGGCCCCAAGCGGGAGGGACGAACACCGGGGAGCTGTTTTTT.

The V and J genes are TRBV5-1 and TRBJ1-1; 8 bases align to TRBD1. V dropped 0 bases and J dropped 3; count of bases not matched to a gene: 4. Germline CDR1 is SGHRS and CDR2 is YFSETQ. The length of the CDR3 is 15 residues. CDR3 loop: CASSLDGQGYTEAFF. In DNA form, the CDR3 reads TGCGCCAGCAGCTTGGATGGACAGGGATACACTGAAGCTTTCTTT.

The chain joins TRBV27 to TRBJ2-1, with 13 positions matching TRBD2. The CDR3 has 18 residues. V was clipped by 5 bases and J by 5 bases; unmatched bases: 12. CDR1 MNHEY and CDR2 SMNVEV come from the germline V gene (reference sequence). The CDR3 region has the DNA TGTGCCAGCAGTCCCATGGCCCCCGGGACTAGCGGGAACAATGAGCAGTTCTTC. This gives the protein CASSPMAPGTSGNNEQFF.

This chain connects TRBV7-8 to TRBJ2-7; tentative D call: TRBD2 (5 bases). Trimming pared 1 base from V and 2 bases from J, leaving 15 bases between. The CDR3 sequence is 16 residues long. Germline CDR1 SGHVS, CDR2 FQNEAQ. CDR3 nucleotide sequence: TGTGCCAGCAGCTTAGAGGTTACTAGGACGACCTACGAGCAGTACTTC. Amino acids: CASSLEVTRTTYEQYF.

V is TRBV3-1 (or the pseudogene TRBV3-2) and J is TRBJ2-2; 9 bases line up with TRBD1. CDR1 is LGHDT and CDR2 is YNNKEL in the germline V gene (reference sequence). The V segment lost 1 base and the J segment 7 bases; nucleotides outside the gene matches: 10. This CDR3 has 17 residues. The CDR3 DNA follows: TGTGCCAGCAGCCAAGTGATTGGACAGGGGAGGGTCGGGGAGCTGTTTTTT. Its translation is CASSQVIGQGRVGELFF.

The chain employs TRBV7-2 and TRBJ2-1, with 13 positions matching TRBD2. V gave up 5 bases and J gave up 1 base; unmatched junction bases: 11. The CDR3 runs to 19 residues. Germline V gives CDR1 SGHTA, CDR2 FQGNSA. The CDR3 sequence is CASSPMTSGRRSSYNEQFF. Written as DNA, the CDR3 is TGTGCCAGCAGCCCAATGACTAGCGGGAGGCGAAGTTCCTACAATGAGCAGTTCTTC.

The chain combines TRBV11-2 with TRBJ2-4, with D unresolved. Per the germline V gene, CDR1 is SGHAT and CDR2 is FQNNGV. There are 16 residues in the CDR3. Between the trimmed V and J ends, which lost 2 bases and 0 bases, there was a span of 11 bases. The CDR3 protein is CASSLSQLVAKNIQYF. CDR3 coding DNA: TGTGCCAGCAGCTTATCTCAATTAGTAGCCAAAAACATTCAGTACTTC.

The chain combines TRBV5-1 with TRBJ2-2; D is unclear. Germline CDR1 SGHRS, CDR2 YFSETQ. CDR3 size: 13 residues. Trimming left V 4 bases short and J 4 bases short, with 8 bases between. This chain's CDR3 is CASSPDTTGELFF. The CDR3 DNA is TGCGCCAGCAGCCCAGATACCACCGGGGAGCTGTTTTTT.

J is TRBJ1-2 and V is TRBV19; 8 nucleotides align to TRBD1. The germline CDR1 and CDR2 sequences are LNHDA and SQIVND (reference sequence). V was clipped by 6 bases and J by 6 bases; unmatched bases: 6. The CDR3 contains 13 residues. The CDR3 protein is CASSPDRGHGYTF. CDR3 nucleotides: TGTGCCAGTAGCCCTGACAGGGGCCATGGCTACACCTTC.

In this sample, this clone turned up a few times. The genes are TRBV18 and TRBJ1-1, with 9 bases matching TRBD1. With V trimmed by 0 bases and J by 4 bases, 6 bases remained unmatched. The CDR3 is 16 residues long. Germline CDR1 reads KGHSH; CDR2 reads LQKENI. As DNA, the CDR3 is TGTGCCAGCTCACCACCGGGACAGGGAGGGACCACTGAAGCTTTCTTT. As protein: CASSPPGQGGTTEAFF. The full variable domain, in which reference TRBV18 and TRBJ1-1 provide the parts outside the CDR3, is NAGVMQNPRHLVRRRGQEARLRCSPMKGHSHVYWYRQLPEEGLKFMVYLQKENIIDESGMPKERFSAEFPKEGPSILRIQQVVRGDSAAYFCASSPPGQGGTTEAFFGQGTRLTVV.

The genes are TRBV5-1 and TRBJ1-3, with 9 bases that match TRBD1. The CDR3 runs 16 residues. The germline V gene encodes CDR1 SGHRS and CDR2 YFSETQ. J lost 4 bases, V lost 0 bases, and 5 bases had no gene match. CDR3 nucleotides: TGCGCCAGCAGCTTGGGGGGACAGGGTCCCGGAAACACCATATATTTT. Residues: CASSLGGQGPGNTIYF.

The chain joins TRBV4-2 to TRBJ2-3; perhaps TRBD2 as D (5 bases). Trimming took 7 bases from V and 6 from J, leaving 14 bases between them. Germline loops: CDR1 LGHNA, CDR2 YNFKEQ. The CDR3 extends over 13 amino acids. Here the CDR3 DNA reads TGTGCCAGCACCTTGGAGGTAGGCGATACGCAGTATTTT. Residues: CASTLEVGDTQYF.

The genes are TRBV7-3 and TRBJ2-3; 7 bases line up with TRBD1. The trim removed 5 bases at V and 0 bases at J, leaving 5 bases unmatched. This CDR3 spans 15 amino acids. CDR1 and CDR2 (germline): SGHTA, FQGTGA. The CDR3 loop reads CASSTHRGSTDTQYF. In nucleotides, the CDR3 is TGTGCCAGCAGCACCCACAGGGGAAGCACAGATACGCAGTATTTT. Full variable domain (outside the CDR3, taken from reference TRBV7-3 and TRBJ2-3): GAGVSQTPSNKVTEKGKYVELRCDPISGHTALYWYRQSLGQGPEFLIYFQGTGAADDSGLPNDRFFAVRPEGSVSTLKIQRTERGDSAVYLCASSTHRGSTDTQYFGPGTRLTVL.

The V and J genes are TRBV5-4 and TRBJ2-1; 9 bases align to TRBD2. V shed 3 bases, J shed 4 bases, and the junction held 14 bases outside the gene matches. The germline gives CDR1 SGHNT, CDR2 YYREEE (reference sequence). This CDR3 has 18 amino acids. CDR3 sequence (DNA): TGTGCCAGCAGCTGGGCCGGAGTAGCGGGAGAGAAATACAATGAGCAGTTCTTC. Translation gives CASSWAGVAGEKYNEQFF.

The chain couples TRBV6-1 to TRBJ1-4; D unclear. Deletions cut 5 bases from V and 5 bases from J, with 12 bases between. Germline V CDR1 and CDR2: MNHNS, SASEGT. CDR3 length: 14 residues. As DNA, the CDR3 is TGTGCCAGCAGTCCTTACACGGGAAATGAAAAACTGTTTTTT. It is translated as CASSPYTGNEKLFF.

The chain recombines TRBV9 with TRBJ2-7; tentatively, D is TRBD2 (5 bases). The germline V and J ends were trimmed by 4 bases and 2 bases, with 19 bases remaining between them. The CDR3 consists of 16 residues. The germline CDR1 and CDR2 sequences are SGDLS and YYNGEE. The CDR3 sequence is CASSPTPGHGTYEQYF. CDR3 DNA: TGTGCCAGCAGCCCCACACCCGGGCACGGGACCTACGAGCAGTACTTC.

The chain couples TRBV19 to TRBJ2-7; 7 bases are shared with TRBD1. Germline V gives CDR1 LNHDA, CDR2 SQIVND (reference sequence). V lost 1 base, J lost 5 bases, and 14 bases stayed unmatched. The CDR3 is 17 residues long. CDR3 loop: CASSIGNRGQGIHEQYF. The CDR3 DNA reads TGTGCCAGTAGTATAGGAAACAGGGGCCAGGGGATCCACGAGCAGTACTTC.

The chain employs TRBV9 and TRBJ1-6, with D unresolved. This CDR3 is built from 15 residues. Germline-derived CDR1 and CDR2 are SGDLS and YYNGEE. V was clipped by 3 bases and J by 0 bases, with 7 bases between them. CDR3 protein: CASSASGSYNSPLHF. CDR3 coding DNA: TGTGCCAGCAGCGCCTCGGGCTCCTATAATTCACCCCTCCACTTT.

The CDR3 DNA follows: TGTGCCAGCAGTTACCGCGGGGGAGGCAATGAGCAGTTCTTC. It translates to CASSYRGGGNEQFF. The rearrangement uses TRBV6-2 or TRBV6-3 and TRBJ2-1, with TRBD2 identical over 7 bases. With 2 bases clipped from V and 6 bases from J, the junction kept 4 bases outside the gene matches. The CDR3 extends over 14 amino acids. The germline gives CDR1 MNHEY, CDR2 SVGEGT.

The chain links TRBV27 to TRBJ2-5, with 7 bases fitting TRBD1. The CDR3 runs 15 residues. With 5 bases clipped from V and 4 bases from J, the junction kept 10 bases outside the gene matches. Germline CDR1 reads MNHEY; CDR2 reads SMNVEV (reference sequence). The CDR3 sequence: CASSLLQGNPETQYF. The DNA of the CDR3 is TGTGCCAGCAGTCTACTACAGGGGAACCCAGAGACCCAGTACTTC.

CDR3 sequence reads: CASSIPGQNNEQFF. The CDR3 bases are TGTGCCAGCAGCATCCCGGGACAGAACAATGAGCAGTTCTTC. V gene TRBV7-9 combines with J gene TRBJ2-1; 7 bases match TRBD1. The V gene's germline CDR1 is SEHNR and CDR2 FQNEAQ (reference sequence). The V gene end was trimmed by 5 bases and the J gene end by 5 bases; junction bases not matched to a gene: 6. The CDR3 is 14 residues long.

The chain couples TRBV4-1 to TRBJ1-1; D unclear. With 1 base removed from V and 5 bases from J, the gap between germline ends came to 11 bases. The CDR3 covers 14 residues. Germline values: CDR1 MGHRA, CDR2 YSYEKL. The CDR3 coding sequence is TGCGCCAGCAGCCAAGCAACCGGGGATACTGAAGCTTTCTTT. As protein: CASSQATGDTEAFF.

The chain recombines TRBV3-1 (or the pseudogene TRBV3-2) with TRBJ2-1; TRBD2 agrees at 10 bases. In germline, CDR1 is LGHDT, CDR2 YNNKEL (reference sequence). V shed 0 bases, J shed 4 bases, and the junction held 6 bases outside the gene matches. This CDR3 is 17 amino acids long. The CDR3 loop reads CASSQEVTSGAYNEQFF. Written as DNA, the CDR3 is TGTGCCAGCAGCCAAGAAGTAACTAGCGGGGCATACAATGAGCAGTTCTTC.

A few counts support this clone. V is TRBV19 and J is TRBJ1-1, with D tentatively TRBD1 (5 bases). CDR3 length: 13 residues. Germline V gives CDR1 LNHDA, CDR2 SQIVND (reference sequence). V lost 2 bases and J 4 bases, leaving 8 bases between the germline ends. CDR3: CASSITQVTEAFF. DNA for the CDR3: TGTGCCAGTAGTATAACACAGGTCACTGAAGCTTTCTTT.

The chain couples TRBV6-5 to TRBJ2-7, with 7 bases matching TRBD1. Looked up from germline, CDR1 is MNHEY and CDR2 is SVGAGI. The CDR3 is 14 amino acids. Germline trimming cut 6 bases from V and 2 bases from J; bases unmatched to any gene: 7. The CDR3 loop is CASRITGQTYEQYF. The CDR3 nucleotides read TGTGCCAGCAGAATAACGGGACAGACCTACGAGCAGTACTTC.